The entry below gives a single T cell receptor beta chain sequence along with its context. There are many counts of this clonotype. The antigen this receptor binds is unknown. The junction departs from germline at one end; a sequencing error may be responsible. The data were taken from a study of response to subunit inactivated influenza vaccine (dated by TCRdb to the late 2010s). Regarding the research as a whole: Deep quantitative T cell receptor repertoire profiling was used in the study to track responses to a trivalent subunit inactivated influenza vaccine. General conclusions and limits of the study: According to the authors, only a limited number of new T cells may be recruited by each seasonal influenza vaccination.

Library preparation employed RT-PCR. These reads were obtained on an Illumina HiSeq 2500. TCRdb itself trimmed the public reads at Q25 with fastp, ran MiXCR and retained productive beta chains. Each record represents a unique CDR3 protein, reported with the most common genes and DNA among its rows. The table for this sample lists around 490,000 distinct CDR3 sequences; about 7.6% of them were counted only once. The top ten constitute about an eighth of the sample. The CDR3 starts with the cysteine, ends with the phenylalanine, and has 14 residues. The read is trimmed to its CDR3 DNA, 42 bases read in frame from base 1.

The TCR sequence derives from a man aged 45 to 75 who received an inactivated influenza vaccine. Donor details come from another sample of the same person, matched by shared clones. The chain is encoded by TRBV12-3 or TRBV12-4 joined to TRBJ1-1; 5 matching bases give a weak D call of TRBD1. The starting material was PBMCs from blood, obtained roughly 24 months after vaccination. The CDR3 amino acid sequence is: CASSLGGRGTEAFF. The nucleotides are TGTGCCAGCAGCTTAGGAGGTAGGGGCACTGAAGCTTTCTTT.